This is a list of T cell receptor beta chains from one sample in a study of spatial heterogeneity in lung cancer. TCRdb re-called the 5' RACE reads through MiXCR, storing one row per CDR3 protein. The sample yields tens of thousands of distinct CDR3 sequences, around 12% seen once. The sequences come from PBMCs, collected at surgery. These receptors all come from a male donor with early-stage non-small cell lung cancer. The CDR3 runs from the conserved cysteine through the conserved F or W. D genes are given only for firm matches. Clone size is not always given. Where it is, it says once, few, many or a class for expanded clones.

size,D,J,V,CDR3,DNA
NA,NA,TRBJ1-1,TRBV5-1,CASSLSGWERTEAFF,TGCGCCAGCAGCTTATCCGGTTGGGAGAGAACTGAAGCTTTCTTT
few,TRBD1,TRBJ1-4,TRBV7-6,CASAGGPHEKLFF,TGTGCCAGCGCAGGGGGCCCTCATGAAAAACTGTTTTTT
many,TRBD1,TRBJ2-2,TRBV18,CASSPGTGNTGELFF,TGTGCCAGCTCACCAGGGACAGGGAACACCGGGGAGCTGTTTTTT
few,TRBD1,TRBJ1-5,TRBV23-1,CASRPDRGPRQPQHF,TGCGCCAGCAGGCCCGACAGGGGGCCACGACAGCCCCAGCATTTT
NA,NA,TRBJ1-2,TRBV28,CASSLLRANYGYTF,TGTGCCAGCAGTTTATTGAGAGCTAACTATGGCTACACCTTC
many,NA,TRBJ2-7,TRBV3-1,CASSQTGRLNYEQYF,TGTGCCAGCAGCCAGACAGGCAGATTGAACTACGAGCAGTACTTC
NA,TRBD1,TRBJ1-4,TRBV3-1,CASSRTGGGGEKLFF,TGTGCCAGCAGCCGGACAGGGGGCGGAGGGGAAAAACTGTTTTTT
many,NA,TRBJ1-2,TRBV11-2,CASSLGLVQANYGYTF,TGTGCCAGCAGCTTAGGGCTCGTTCAGGCTAACTATGGCTACACCTTC
few,NA,TRBJ2-7,TRBV29-1,CSVGSFSYEQYF,TGCAGCGTTGGTTCATTCTCCTACGAGCAGTACTTC
NA,TRBD1,TRBJ2-7,TRBV27,CASRTGGYEQYF,TGTGCCAGTCGGACAGGGGGCTACGAGCAGTACTTC
many,NA,TRBJ2-7,TRBV4-3,CASSHRQRGEQYF,TGCGCCAGCAGCCACAGGCAAAGGGGCGAGCAGTACTTC
NA,TRBD1,TRBJ2-5,TRBV7-2,CASTRQGGETQYF,TGTGCCAGCACCCGACAGGGGGGTGAGACCCAGTACTTC
many,NA,TRBJ1-1,TRBV29-1,CSALTYKNTEAFF,TGCAGCGCTTTGACATATAAGAACACTGAAGCTTTCTTT
few,NA,TRBJ1-2,TRBV20-1,CSARTPGQNYGYTF,TGCAGTGCTAGAACCCCGGGACAAAACTATGGCTACACCTTC
few,TRBD1,TRBJ2-3,TRBV2,CASRRQGSSTDTQYF,TGTGCCAGCAGGAGACAGGGGTCTAGCACAGATACGCAGTATTTT
few,NA,TRBJ2-3,TRBV7-9,CASTSGGSDTQYF,TGTGCCAGCACATCTGGGGGGTCGGATACGCAGTATTTT
many,NA,TRBJ1-4,TRBV28,CASSFPGGEKLFF,TGTGCCAGCAGTTTCCCCGGCGGCGAAAAACTGTTTTTT
NA,NA,TRBJ2-3,TRBV6-5,CASSYSDTGGDTQYF,TGTGCCAGCAGTTACTCTGATACAGGAGGAGATACGCAGTATTTT
NA,NA,TRBJ2-1,TRBV6-2/TRBV6-3,CASSSRQYNEQFF,TGTGCCAGCAGTTCCCGACAGTACAATGAGCAGTTCTTC
NA,NA,TRBJ2-1,TRBV7-2,CASSLVGDEQFF,TGTGCCAGCAGCTTAGTTGGCGATGAGCAGTTCTTC
NA,NA,TRBJ2-1,TRBV7-3,CASSLESYRDDEQFF,TGTGCCAGCAGCTTAGAATCGTACAGGGACGATGAGCAGTTCTTC
few,TRBD1,TRBJ2-1,TRBV20-1,CSALLRQGAGYNEQFF,TGCAGTGCTCTCCTGCGCCAGGGGGCGGGCTACAATGAGCAGTTCTTC
few,TRBD1,TRBJ1-1,TRBV20-1,CSAGQGANTEAFF,TGCAGTGCGGGACAGGGGGCGAACACTGAAGCTTTCTTT
NA,TRBD1,TRBJ2-1,TRBV10-3,CAMGATGQIYNEQFF,TGTGCCATGGGAGCCACGGGACAGATCTACAATGAGCAGTTCTTC
few,NA,TRBJ1-4,TRBV20-1,CSARGQGFEKLFF,TGCAGTGCCAGAGGCCAGGGATTCGAAAAACTGTTTTTT
few,TRBD1,TRBJ2-7,TRBV5-4,CASSPGTAPREQYF,TGTGCCAGCAGCCCCGGGACAGCCCCCCGTGAGCAGTACTTC
few,NA,TRBJ2-7,TRBV6-2/TRBV6-3,CASSDDMSGNYEQYF,TGTGCCAGCAGTGATGACATGTCGGGGAACTACGAGCAGTACTTC
few,NA,TRBJ1-4,TRBV20-1,CSASGPFNEKLFF,TGCAGTGCTAGCGGGCCCTTCAATGAAAAACTGTTTTTT
NA,TRBD2,TRBJ2-5,TRBV10-3,CATRLAGDQETQYF,TGTGCCACCCGCCTAGCGGGGGACCAAGAGACCCAGTACTTC
few,NA,TRBJ2-3,TRBV2,CARSTDTQYF,TGTGCCAGAAGCACAGATACGCAGTATTTT
NA,TRBD2,TRBJ2-3,TRBV11-1,CASSPSGGLDTQYF,TGTGCCAGCAGCCCTAGCGGGGGGCTGGATACGCAGTATTTT
NA,NA,TRBJ2-7,TRBV20-1,CSATKRDPYVEQYF,TGCAGTGCCACAAAAAGGGATCCCTACGTAGAGCAGTACTTC
few,TRBD1,TRBJ2-1,TRBV7-3,CASSLQQGQGAQGEQFF,TGTGCCAGCAGCTTACAACAGGGACAGGGGGCGCAGGGTGAGCAGTTCTTC
NA,TRBD1,TRBJ1-5,TRBV12-3/TRBV12-4,CASSQGANQPQHF,TGTGCCAGCAGTCAGGGGGCCAATCAGCCCCAGCATTTT
many,TRBD2,TRBJ2-5,TRBV4-1,CASSQDGRGGRETQYF,TGCGCCAGCAGCCAAGACGGCCGGGGGGGCCGAGAGACCCAGTACTTC
NA,TRBD1,TRBJ2-7,TRBV10-3,CAISEDRGLSSYEQYF,TGTGCCATCAGTGAAGACAGGGGCCTTAGCTCCTACGAGCAGTACTTC
NA,NA,TRBJ1-3,TRBV5-1,CASSSGTSGNTIYF,TGCGCCAGCAGCTCGGGGACCTCTGGAAACACCATATATTTT
NA,TRBD1,TRBJ1-2,TRBV10-3,CAISLTGGNYGYTF,TGTGCCATCAGCCTGACAGGGGGAAACTATGGCTACACCTTC
NA,TRBD2,TRBJ2-3,TRBV10-3,CAISDVAGGLDTQYF,TGTGCCATCAGTGACGTAGCGGGGGGGCTGGATACGCAGTATTTT
few,TRBD1,TRBJ1-2,TRBV20-1,CSARGRTGSLLSNYGYTF,TGCAGTGCTAGAGGCCGGACAGGCAGCCTTCTGTCTAACTATGGCTACACCTTC
few,TRBD2,TRBJ2-5,TRBV5-6,CASSLGLAGAQETQYF,TGTGCCAGCAGCTTGGGACTAGCGGGGGCCCAAGAGACCCAGTACTTC
few,NA,TRBJ2-7,TRBV5-1,CASSLEFAGASYEQYF,TGCGCCAGCAGCTTGGAATTTGCCGGGGCCTCCTACGAGCAGTACTTC